The clone carrying this T cell receptor beta chain was observed a handful of times. This entry is derived from a study of blood T cell repertoires in COVID-19. Germline values: CDR1 LNHDA, CDR2 SQIVND (reference sequence). The CDR3 runs to 16 residues. Between the trimmed V and J ends, which lost 2 bases and 1 base, there was a span of 11 bases. Clones were sequenced by immunoSEQ multiplex PCR, and TCRdb holds only the in-frame ones, with some missing. The table lists tens of thousands of clones, roughly 87% of them singletons, with 1.5% to 2% in the top ten. What was sequenced was peripheral blood. The clonotype was recovered from a man in his sixties with acute or convalescent COVID-19. This chain connects TRBV19 to TRBJ2-2; possible D gene TRBD1, 6 bases. The CDR3: CASSIRGTRNTGELFF. The CDR3 region has the DNA TGTGCCAGTAGTATAAGGGGGACACGGAACACCGGGGAGCTGTTTTTT.